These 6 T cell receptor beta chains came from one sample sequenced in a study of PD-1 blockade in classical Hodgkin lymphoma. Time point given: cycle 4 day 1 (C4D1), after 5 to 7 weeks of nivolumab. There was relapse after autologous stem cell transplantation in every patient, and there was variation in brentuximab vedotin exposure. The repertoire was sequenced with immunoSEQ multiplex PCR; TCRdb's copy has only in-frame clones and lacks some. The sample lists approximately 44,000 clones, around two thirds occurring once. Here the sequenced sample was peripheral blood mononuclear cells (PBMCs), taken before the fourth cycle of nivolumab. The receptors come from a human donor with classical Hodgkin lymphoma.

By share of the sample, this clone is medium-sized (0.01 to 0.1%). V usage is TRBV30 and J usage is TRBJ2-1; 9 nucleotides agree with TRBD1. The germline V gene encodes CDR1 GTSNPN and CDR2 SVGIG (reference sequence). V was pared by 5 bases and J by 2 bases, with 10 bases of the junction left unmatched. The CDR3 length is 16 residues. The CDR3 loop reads CAWAGMGQGTYNEQFF. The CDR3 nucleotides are TGTGCCTGGGCAGGAATGGGACAGGGAACCTACAATGAGCAGTTCTTC.

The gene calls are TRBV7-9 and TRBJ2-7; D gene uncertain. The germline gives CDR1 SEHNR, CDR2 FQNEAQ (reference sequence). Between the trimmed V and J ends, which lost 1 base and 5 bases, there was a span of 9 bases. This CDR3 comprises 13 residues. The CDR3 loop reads CASSLVSGDEQYF. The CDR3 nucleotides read TGTGCCAGCAGCTTAGTCAGTGGGGACGAGCAGTACTTC.

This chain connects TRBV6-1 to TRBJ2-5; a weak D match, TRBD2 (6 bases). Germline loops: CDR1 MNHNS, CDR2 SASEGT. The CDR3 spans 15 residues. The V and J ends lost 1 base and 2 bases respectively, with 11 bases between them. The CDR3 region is CASSEGASGQETQYF. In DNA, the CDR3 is TGTGCCAGCAGTGAAGGGGCCAGCGGGCAAGAGACCCAGTACTTC.

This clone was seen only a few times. CDR3 loop: CASSLAASGGTGELFF. In nucleotides, the CDR3 is TGCGCCAGCAGCTTGGCCGCTAGCGGGGGGACCGGGGAGCTGTTTTTT. This sequence joins TRBV5-1 and TRBJ2-2; 11 nucleotides align to TRBD2. Germline CDR1 SGHRS, CDR2 YFSETQ. This CDR3 contains 16 residues. V gave up 0 bases and J gave up 5 bases; unmatched junction bases: 3. Supplemented by reference TRBV5-1 and TRBJ2-2, the full variable domain reads KAGVTQTPRYLIKTRGQQVTLSCSPISGHRSVSWYQQTPGQGLQFLFEYFSETQRNKGNFPGRFSGRQFSNSRSEMNVSTLELGDSALYLCASSLAASGGTGELFFGEGSRLTVL.

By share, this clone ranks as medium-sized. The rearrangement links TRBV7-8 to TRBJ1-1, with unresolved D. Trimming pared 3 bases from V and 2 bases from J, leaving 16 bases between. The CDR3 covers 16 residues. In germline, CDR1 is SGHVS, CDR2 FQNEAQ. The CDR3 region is CASSLLVGGRNTEAFF. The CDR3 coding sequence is TGTGCCAGCAGCTTGTTAGTCGGTGGTCGAAACACTGAAGCTTTCTTT.

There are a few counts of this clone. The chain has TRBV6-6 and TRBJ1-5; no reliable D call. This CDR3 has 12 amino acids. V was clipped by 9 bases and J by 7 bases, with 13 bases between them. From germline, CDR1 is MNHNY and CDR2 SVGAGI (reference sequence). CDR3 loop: CASLQAGQPQHF. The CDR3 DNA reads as TGTGCCAGTCTTCAGGCGGGACAGCCCCAGCATTTT.